Listed below are T cell receptor delta chains from one sample, sequenced in a study of Vδ1+ human thymocytes. TCRdb called clones anew from the multiplex PCR reads with CATT. The table lists about 75,000 delta-chain clones, 30% to 45% of them singletons, with over 0.2% in the top ten. The sequencing sample was made of Vdelta1+ gamma-delta thymocytes from the thymus. The receptor set was obtained from a boy under two years old who had congenital heart surgery. The conserved cysteine and the conserved F or W are not part of the CDR3 here. D genes are given only for firm matches.

v_call	d_call	j_call	cdr3_aa
TRDV1	.	TRDJ1	ALGYLPYTDKLI
TRDV2	TRDD3	TRDJ1	ATLRAGGKLI
TRDV1	.	TRDJ1	ALGERPAVSVGAADKLI
TRDV1	.	TRDJ1	ALGELSPRTGKCDKLI
TRDV1	.	TRDJ1	ALGEISVAPSKNKADKLI
TRDV1	TRDD3	TRDJ1	ALGEPSRQRLGIREEGSYTDKLI
TRDV1	TRDD3	TRDJ1	ALGELWMVEGIHRVTDKLI
TRDV1	.	TRDJ1	ALGEPPMTWYTDKLI
TRDV1	TRDD2	TRDJ1	ALGASPSYGLGYRLVGKLI
TRDV1	TRDD3	TRDJ1	ALGDRWGMALNTDKLI
TRDV1	TRDD2	TRDJ1	ALGELGVPTLYWRPTDKLI
TRDV1	TRDD3	TRDJ1	ALGELTLGSRYWGTSHTDKLI
TRDV2	.	TRDJ1	ACAQPLGSYTDKLI
TRDV1	TRDD3	TRDJ1	ALGEAPSGGFAYTDKLI
TRDV1	.	TRDJ1	ALGRVPIVYTDKLI
TRDV1	.	TRDJ1	ALGELTTGLGYDKLI
TRDV1	.	TRDJ1	ALGEWASCTASYTDKLI
TRDV1	TRDD3	TRDJ1	ALGESPPLLGVLLPYTDKLT
TRDV2	TRDD3	TRDJ1	ACVRSPGGSDLIPYTDKLI
TRDV1	.	TRDJ1	ALGELFLRGAGDNLLWSPTDKLI
TRDV1	TRDD3	TRDJ1	ALGEPLRGYKRGLI
TRDV1	TRDD3	TRDJ1	ALGEGDWLGDSGADKLI
TRDV1	.	TRDJ1	ALAMPLLRPPKLI
TRDV2	TRDD3	TRDJ1	ACDPASVWGIEMDTDKLI
TRDV1	TRDD3	TRDJ1	ALGEPKGSHTGGYADKLI
TRDV1	TRDD2	TRDJ1	ALGEPFLDTDKLI
TRDV1	TRDD3	TRDJ1	ALGESNAWPSPTGGLYTDKLI
TRDV1	.	TRDJ1	ALGAPPFLSYWWADKLI
TRDV1	.	TRDJ1	ALGELTVGRVSNTDKLI
TRDV1	TRDD3	TRDJ1	ALGAFTFLPVLGPDKLI
TRDV1	.	TRDJ1	ALGEFPSAICGADKLI
TRDV1	.	TRDJ1	ALGEISWCSLAQCFPGEPFLKLI
TRDV1	TRDD3	TRDJ1	ALGELRGIRSKLI
TRDV1	TRDD3	TRDJ1	ALGELGPNHTHRGIRGRSDKLI
TRDV1	.	TRDJ1	ALGERPLEDPWTDKLI
TRDV1	.	TRDJ1	ALGESPPDWRLSTDKLI
TRDV1	TRDD3	TRDJ1	ALGISNGYLGDPADKLI
TRDV1	TRDD3	TRDJ1	ALGETPGGWGIPVYTDKLI
TRDV1	TRDD3	TRDJ1	ALGAGMVLQYWGMAYTDKLI
TRDV1	TRDD3	TRDJ1	ALGEPWLSYWGRGGVTDKLI
TRDV1	.	TRDJ1	ALGEPRPSSSEGDERYDKLI
TRDV1	TRDD3	TRDJ1	ALGEHSLTGGHALGTDKLI
TRDV1	.	TRDJ1	ALGELRLPTSGGCLTDKLI
TRDV1	.	TRDJ1	ALGENVFLMGSQGDQTDKLI
TRDV2	TRDD3	TRDJ1	ACETLYWGITEERYTDKLI
TRDV1	TRDD2	TRDJ1	ALGATPSCGLRGLSNKLI
TRDV1	.	TRDJ1	ALGNRGLMGVRYTDKLI
TRDV1	.	TRDJ1	ALGATFLSGTDKLI
TRDV2	TRDD3	TRDJ1	ACDRLGDTDKLI
TRDV1	TRDD3	TRDJ1	ALGELTPIPLPTRTGGYFVGTDKLI
TRDV1	.	TRDJ1	ALGLPPGDGYTDKLI
TRDV1	TRDD3	TRDJ1	ALGSTGPLLGDRYTDKLI
TRDV1	TRDD3	TRDJ1	ALGERIPDWGMYTDKLI
TRDV1	.	TRDJ1	ALGNRSPRNDYTDKLI
TRDV1	TRDD3	TRDJ1	ALGELSIWRAGGYEELI
TRDV1	TRDD3	TRDJ1	ALGERVSYVQTGGYNLDKLI
TRDV1	TRDD3	TRDJ1	ALSMGDNSDKLI
TRDV1	TRDD3	TRDJ1	ALGEPRGKPDTPDKLI
TRDV1	TRDD3	TRDJ1	ALGELRGWGLRGTDKLI